These 4 T cell receptor beta chains originate from one sample sequenced in a study of beta chain features in type 1 diabetes. Sequencing targeted expressed TCRB transcripts, as all isolated RNA had been reverse transcribed. Sequencing was performed with immunoSEQ multiplex PCR; in TCRdb, only in-frame clones are kept and a portion is missing. Of 620,000 or so clones in the sample, 15% to 19% were seen once. The sequenced sample consisted of naive CD4+ T cells from blood. The receptors stem from a man younger than 35 in good health.

This clone was seen more than once but under ten times. J is TRBJ2-2 and V is TRBV11-1, with D hard to call. Between the trimmed V and J ends, which lost 4 bases and 4 bases, there was a span of 13 bases. CDR3 length: 15 amino acids. Germline V lookup: CDR1 SGHAT, CDR2 FQDESV (reference sequence). The CDR3 protein is CASSSRTLITGELFF. The CDR3 DNA sequence: TGTGCCAGCAGCTCCCGGACCCTAATCACCGGGGAGCTGTTTTTT.

This clone was observed a few times. V gene TRBV28 combines with J gene TRBJ2-3; D may be TRBD2 (5 bases). The V end was cut by 11 bases, the J end by 4 bases, with 13 bases between. The CDR3 is 12 residues long. CDR1 is MDHEN, CDR2 SYDVKM, per germline. The CDR3 nucleotides are TGTGCCGCTCGGGGTTCTCCAGATACGCAGTATTTT. Amino acid sequence: CAARGSPDTQYF.

This clone was picked up a small number of times. The rearrangement links TRBV18 to TRBJ1-5; D is unclear. The germline gives CDR1 KGHSH, CDR2 LQKENI. V was trimmed by 2 bases and J by 0 bases, leaving 8 bases between them. CDR3 length equals 15 residues. For the CDR3, the DNA is TGTGCCAGCTCACCAATCAACTATAGCAATCAGCCCCAGCATTTT. It encodes CASSPINYSNQPQHF.

Here the CDR3 DNA reads TGTGCCAGCAGCCTTATCCCTGTGACGTCTGGGGCCAACGTCCTGACTTTC. This gives the protein CASSLIPVTSGANVLTF. The rearrangement uses TRBV5-6 and TRBJ2-6; D gene uncertain. CDR3 size: 17 residues. Germline lookup yields CDR1 SGHDT and CDR2 YYEEEE. V lost 4 bases, J lost 1 base, and 15 bases lay in between.